This TCR beta chain comes out of a study of T cell repertoires in cytomegalovirus infection. Broader study findings: CMV-specific TCR beta clonotypes restricted by HLA-C dominated the ex vivo response.

TCRdb itself ran the reads through MiXCR, one entry per CDR3 protein. This sample has approximately 990,000 distinct CDR3 sequences, with around a third found just once. From germline, CDR1 is LGHDT and CDR2 YNNKEL (reference sequence). The CDR3 contains 14 residues. Trimming removed 0 bases from V and 7 bases from J, with 10 bases in between. Only a few counts were recorded for this clonotype. Its antigen remains unidentified. This chain joins TRBV3-1 and TRBJ2-1; TRBD2 is a possible D gene (6 bases). The input for sequencing was cultured CD8+ T cells from PBMCs, taken from culture after CMV antigen stimulation. This clonotype originated in a human donor in good health (CMV status not recorded). Some clones in this sample may be carry-over from other donors' samples. The CDR3 spells CASSQDSGGNEQFF. CDR3 sequence (DNA): TGTGCCAGCAGCCAAGATAGCGGCGGGAATGAGCAGTTCTTC.